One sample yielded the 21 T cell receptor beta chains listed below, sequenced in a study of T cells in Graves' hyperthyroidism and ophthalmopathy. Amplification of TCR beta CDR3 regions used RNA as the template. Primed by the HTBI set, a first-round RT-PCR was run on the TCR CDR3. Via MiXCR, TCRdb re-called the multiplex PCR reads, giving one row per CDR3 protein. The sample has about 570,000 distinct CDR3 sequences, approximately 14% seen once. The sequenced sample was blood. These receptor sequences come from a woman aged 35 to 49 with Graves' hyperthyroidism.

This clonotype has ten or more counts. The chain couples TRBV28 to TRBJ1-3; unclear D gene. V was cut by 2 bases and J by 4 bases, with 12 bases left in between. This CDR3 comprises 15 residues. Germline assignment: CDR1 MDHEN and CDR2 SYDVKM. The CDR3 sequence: CASSLTPITGNTIYF. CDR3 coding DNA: TGTGCCAGCAGTTTAACCCCGATTACGGGAAACACCATATATTTT.

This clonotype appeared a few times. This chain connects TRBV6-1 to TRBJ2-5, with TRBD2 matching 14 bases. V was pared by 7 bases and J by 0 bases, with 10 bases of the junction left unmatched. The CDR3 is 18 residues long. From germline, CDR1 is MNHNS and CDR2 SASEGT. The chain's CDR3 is CASTLRTSGRTYQETQYF. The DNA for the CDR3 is TGTGCCAGCACCCTACGGACTAGCGGGAGGACATACCAAGAGACCCAGTACTTC.

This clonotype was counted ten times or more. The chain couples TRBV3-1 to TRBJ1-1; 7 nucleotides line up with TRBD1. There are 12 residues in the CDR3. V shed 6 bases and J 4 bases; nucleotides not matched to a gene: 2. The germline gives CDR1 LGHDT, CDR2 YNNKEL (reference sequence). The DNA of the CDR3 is TGTGCCAGCAGACAGGGGAGCACTGAAGCTTTCTTT. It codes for CASRQGSTEAFF.

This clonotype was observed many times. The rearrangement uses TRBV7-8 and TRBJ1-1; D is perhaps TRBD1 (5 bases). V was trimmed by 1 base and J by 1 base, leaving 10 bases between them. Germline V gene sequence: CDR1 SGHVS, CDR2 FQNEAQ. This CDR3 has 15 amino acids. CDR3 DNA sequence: TGTGCCAGCAGCTTAGGGTTGGGGCAGAACACTGAAGCTTTCTTT. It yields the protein CASSLGLGQNTEAFF.

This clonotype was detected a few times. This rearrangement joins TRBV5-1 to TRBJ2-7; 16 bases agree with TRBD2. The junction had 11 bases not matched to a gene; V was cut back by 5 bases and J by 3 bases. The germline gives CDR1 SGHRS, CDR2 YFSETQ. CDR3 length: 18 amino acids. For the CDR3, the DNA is TGCGCCAGCAGTCCGGGACTAGCGGGAGGGCCTCAGAACTACGAGCAGTACTTC. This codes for CASSPGLAGGPQNYEQYF.

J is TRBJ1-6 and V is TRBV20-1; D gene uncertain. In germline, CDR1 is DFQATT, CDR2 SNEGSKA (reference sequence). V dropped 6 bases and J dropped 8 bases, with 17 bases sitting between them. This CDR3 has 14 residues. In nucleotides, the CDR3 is TGCAGTGCCCGCAAGTGGAGTGGGGATTCACCCCTCCACTTT. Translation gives CSARKWSGDSPLHF.

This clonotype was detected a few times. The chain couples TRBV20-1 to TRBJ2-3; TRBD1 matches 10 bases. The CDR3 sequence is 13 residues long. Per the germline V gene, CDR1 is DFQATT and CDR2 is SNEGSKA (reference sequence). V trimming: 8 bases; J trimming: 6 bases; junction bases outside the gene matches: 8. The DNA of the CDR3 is TGCAGTACGGGGGGACAGGGGATCGATACGCAGTATTTT. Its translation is CSTGGQGIDTQYF.

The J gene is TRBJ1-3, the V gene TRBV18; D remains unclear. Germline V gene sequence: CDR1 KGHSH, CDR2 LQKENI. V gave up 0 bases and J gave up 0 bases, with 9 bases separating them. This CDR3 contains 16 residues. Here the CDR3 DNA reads TGTGCCAGCTCACCACCGGAAGGACCCTCTGGAAACACCATATATTTT. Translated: CASSPPEGPSGNTIYF.

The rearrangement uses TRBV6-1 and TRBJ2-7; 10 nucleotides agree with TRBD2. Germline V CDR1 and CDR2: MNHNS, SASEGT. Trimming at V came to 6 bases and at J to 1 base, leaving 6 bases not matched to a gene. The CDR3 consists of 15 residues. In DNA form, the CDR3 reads TGTGCCAGCAGGACGGCTAGCGGGAGTTCCTACGAGCAGTACTTC. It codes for CASRTASGSSYEQYF.

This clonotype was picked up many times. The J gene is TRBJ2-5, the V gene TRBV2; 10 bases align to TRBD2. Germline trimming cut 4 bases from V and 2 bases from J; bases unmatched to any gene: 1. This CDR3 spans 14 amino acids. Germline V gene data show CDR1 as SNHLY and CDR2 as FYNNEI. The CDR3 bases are TGTGCCAGCAGTGGGACTAGCGGTCAAGAGACCCAGTACTTC. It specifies CASSGTSGQETQYF. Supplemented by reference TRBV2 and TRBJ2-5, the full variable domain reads EPEVTQTPSHQVTQMGQEVILRCVPISNHLYFYWYRQILGQKVEFLVSFYNNEISEKSEIFDDQFSVERPDGSNFTLKIRSTKLEDSAMYFCASSGTSGQETQYFGPGTRLLVL.

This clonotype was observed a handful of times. The CDR3 region is CSAAGDRDYGYTF. In DNA, the CDR3 is TGCAGTGCTGCGGGGGACAGGGACTATGGCTACACCTTC. The chain has TRBV20-1 and TRBJ1-2, with 9 bases lining up with TRBD1. This CDR3 has 13 amino acids. CDR1 and CDR2 from the germline V gene are DFQATT and SNEGSKA (reference sequence). Trimming cost V 5 bases and J 3 bases; bases outside gene matches: 4.

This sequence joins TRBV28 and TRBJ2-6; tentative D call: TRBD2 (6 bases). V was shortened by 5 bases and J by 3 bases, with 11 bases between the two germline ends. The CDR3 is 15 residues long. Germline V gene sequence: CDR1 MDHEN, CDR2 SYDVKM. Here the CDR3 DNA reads TGTGCCAGCAGTGGCGGGATAGGTGGGGCCAACGTCCTGACTTTC. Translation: CASSGGIGGANVLTF.

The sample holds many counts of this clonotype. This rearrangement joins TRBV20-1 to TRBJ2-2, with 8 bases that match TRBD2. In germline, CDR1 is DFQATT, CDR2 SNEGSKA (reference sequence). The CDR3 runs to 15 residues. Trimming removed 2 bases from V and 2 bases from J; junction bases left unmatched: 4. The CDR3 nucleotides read TGCAGTGCTAGACCAGCGGGAGTAAACACCGGGGAGCTGTTTTTT. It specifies CSARPAGVNTGELFF.

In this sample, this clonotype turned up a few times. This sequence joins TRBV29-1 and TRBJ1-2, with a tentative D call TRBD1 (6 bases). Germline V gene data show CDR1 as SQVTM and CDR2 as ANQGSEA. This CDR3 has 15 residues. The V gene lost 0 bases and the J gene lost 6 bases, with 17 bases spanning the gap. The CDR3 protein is CSVEDLNRDFDGYTF. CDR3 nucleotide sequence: TGCAGCGTTGAAGACTTAAACAGGGATTTTGATGGCTACACCTTC.

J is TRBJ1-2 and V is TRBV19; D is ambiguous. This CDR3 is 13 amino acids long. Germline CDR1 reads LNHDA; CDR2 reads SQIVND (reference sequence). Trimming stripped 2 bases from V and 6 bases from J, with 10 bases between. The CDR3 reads CASSIQAVHGYTF. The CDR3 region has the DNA TGTGCCAGTAGTATACAGGCAGTTCATGGCTACACCTTC.

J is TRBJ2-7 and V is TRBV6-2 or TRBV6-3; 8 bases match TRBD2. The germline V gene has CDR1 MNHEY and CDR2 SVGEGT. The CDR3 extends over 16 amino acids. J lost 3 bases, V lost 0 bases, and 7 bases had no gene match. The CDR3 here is CASSYSGRAGDYEQYF. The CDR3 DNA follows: TGTGCCAGCAGTTACTCCGGGAGGGCAGGCGACTACGAGCAGTACTTC.

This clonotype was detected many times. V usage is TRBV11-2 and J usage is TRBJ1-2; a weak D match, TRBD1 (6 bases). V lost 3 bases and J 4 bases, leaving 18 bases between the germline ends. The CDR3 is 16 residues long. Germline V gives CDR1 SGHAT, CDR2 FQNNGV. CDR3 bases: TGTGCCAGCAGCTTTTTCAAGGGGACAATATCCTATGGCTACACCTTC. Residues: CASSFFKGTISYGYTF. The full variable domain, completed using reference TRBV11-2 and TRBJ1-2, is EAGVAQSPRYKIIEKRQSVAFWCNPISGHATLYWYQQILGQGPKLLIQFQNNGVVDDSQLPKDRFSAERLKGVDSTLKIQPAKLEDSAVYLCASSFFKGTISYGYTFGSGTRLTVV.

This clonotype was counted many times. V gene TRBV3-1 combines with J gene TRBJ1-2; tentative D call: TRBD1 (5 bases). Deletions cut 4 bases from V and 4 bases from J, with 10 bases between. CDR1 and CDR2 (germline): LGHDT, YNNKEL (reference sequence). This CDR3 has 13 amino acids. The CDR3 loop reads CASSPQGSYGYTF. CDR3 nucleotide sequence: TGTGCCAGCAGCCCTCAGGGATCCTATGGCTACACCTTC.

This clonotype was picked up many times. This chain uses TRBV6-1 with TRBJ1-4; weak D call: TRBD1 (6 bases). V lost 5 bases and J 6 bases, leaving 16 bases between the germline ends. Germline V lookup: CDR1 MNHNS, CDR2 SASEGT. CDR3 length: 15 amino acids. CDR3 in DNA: TGTGCCAGCAGTTCCCCGACAGGATGGGATGAAAAACTGTTTTTT. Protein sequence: CASSSPTGWDEKLFF.

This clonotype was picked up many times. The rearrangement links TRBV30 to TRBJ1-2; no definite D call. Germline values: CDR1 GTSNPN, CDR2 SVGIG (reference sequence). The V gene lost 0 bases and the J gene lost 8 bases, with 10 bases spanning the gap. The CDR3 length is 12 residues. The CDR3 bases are TGTGCCTGGAGTGTACTCAGTCAGGGCTACACCTTC. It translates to CAWSVLSQGYTF.

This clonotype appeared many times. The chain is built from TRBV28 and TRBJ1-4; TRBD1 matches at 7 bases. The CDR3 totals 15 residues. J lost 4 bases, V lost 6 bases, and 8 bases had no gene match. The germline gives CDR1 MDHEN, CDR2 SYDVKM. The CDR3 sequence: CASRTPGTDNEKLFF. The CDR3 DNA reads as TGTGCCAGCAGGACCCCCGGGACAGATAATGAAAAACTGTTTTTT.